This T cell receptor (beta chain) was documented in a study of T cell responses to AZD1222 COVID-19 vaccine. Whole-study results and caveats: Clonal diversity was possibly underestimated, and the donors were mostly white British, with more females. Repertoire sampling occurred only after the peak T cell response. AZD1222 recipients seropositive at baseline numbered only five or six. Spike was spanned by vaccine-associated CD4 TCRs, which were dominant at 160-218 and 743-854.

This clone was detected only once. Its antigen is currently unknown. TCRdb's copy holds only in-frame clones and misses some; the assay was immunoSEQ multiplex PCR. The sample contains some 120,000 clones, roughly 91% of which appear only once. The CDR3 consists of 17 residues. CDR1 is SNHLY, CDR2 FYNNEI, per germline. J lost 5 bases, V lost 3 bases, and 15 bases had no gene match. V gene TRBV2 combines with J gene TRBJ1-2; 7 nucleotides agree with TRBD1. The starting material was peripheral blood, obtained on day 0 of MenACWY control vaccination. The receptor comes from an adult in good health. The CDR3: CASSDPPGQAHFYGYTF. Written as DNA, the CDR3 is TGTGCCAGCAGTGACCCGCCTGGACAGGCACATTTTTATGGCTACACCTTC.